This passage covers 28 T cell receptor beta chains from one sample sequenced in a study of T cell changes during pregnancy in multiple sclerosis (dated by TCRdb to about 2019). Library preparation was by the immunoSEQ multiplex PCR assay. TCRdb took over this immuneACCESS table, retaining in-frame rearrangements with V and J assigned. Such tables are incomplete; in checked studies, under half of the missing clones stem from an unresolved V gene, and the remainder is unexplained. The sample contains some 70,000 clones, roughly nine tenths of them found a single time. In total, the top ten clones hold roughly 3.3% of the sample. This sample comprised peripheral blood, obtained before pregnancy. These receptors all come from a female donor with multiple sclerosis, enrolled in a pregnancy study.

The rearrangement joins TRBV9 to TRBJ2-1; 12 bases align to TRBD1. The CDR3 runs to 16 residues. V trimming: 0 bases; J trimming: 8 bases; junction bases outside the gene matches: 6. The germline V gene encodes CDR1 SGDLS and CDR2 YYNGEE. CDR3 amino acids: CASSVEGQGAWDEQFF. DNA of the CDR3: TGTGCCAGCAGCGTAGAGGGACAGGGGGCTTGGGATGAGCAGTTCTTC.

The chain is built from TRBV6-6 and TRBJ2-7; 12 bases are a match to TRBD1. Trimming took 5 bases from V and 7 from J; bases not matched to a gene: 12. CDR1 MNHNY and CDR2 SVGAGI come from the germline V gene (reference sequence). CDR3 length equals 16 residues. The CDR3: CASSVGTGGGYVEQYF. DNA of the CDR3: TGTGCCAGCAGTGTCGGGACAGGGGGCGGGTATGTGGAGCAGTACTTC.

The chain employs TRBV6-4 and TRBJ2-2, with 8 bases that match TRBD1. Germline lookup yields CDR1 MRHNA and CDR2 SNTAGT. V lost 2 bases, J lost 1 base, and 0 bases stayed unmatched. The CDR3 spans 15 residues. CDR3 loop: CASSDDRGNTGELFF. The CDR3 DNA sequence: TGTGCCAGCAGTGACGACAGGGGGAACACCGGGGAGCTGTTTTTT.

The CDR3 here is CASSLTGSPDQGEQFF. The CDR3 nucleotides read TGTGCCAGCAGCTTAACAGGTAGCCCAGATCAGGGCGAGCAGTTCTTC. The rearrangement links TRBV7-3 to TRBJ2-1; tentatively, D is TRBD1 (5 bases). V gave up 0 bases and J gave up 10 bases, with 19 bases separating them. Germline lookup yields CDR1 SGHTA and CDR2 FQGTGA. The length of the CDR3 is 16 residues.

The CDR3 spells CASSLRDFGSPLHF. CDR3 DNA: TGTGCCAGCAGCCTCCGGGACTTCGGTTCACCCCTCCACTTT. This chain links TRBV5-4 with TRBJ1-6; tentative D call: TRBD1 (5 bases). Trimming left V 4 bases short and J 9 bases short, with 14 bases between. From germline, CDR1 is SGHNT and CDR2 YYREEE (reference sequence). The length of the CDR3 is 14 residues. Using reference TRBV5-4 and TRBJ1-6 for the parts outside the CDR3, the full variable domain is ETGVTQSPTHLIKTRGQQVTLRCSSQSGHNTVSWYQQALGQGPQFIFQYYREEENGRGNFPPRFSGLQFPNYSSELNVNALELDDSALYLCASSLRDFGSPLHFGNGTRLTVT.

The chain couples TRBV4-1 to TRBJ2-1; 9 bases agree with TRBD2. Germline-derived CDR1 and CDR2 are MGHRA and YSYEKL. V lost 3 bases, J lost 7 bases, and 7 bases stayed unmatched. The CDR3 totals 15 residues. Here the CDR3 DNA reads TGCGCCAGCAGCCAGCATAGCGGGAGTAGTAATGAGCAGTTCTTC. Its protein is CASSQHSGSSNEQFF.

This chain joins TRBV7-8 and TRBJ2-1; tentatively, D is TRBD1 (6 bases). The ends were cut back, 8 bases at V and 5 bases at J, with 7 bases in the middle. The CDR3 totals 11 residues. Germline V gene sequence: CDR1 SGHVS, CDR2 FQNEAQ. This CDR3 is CASRTDNEQFF. CDR3 nucleotide sequence: TGTGCCAGCCGGACAGACAATGAGCAGTTCTTC. The variable domain in full, with the rest retrieved from reference TRBV7-8 and TRBJ2-1, is GAGVSQSPRYKVAKRGQDVALRCDPISGHVSLFWYQQALGQGPEFLTYFQNEAQLDKSGLPSDRFFAERPEGSVSTLKIQRTQQEDSAVYLCASRTDNEQFFGPGTRLTVL.

The chain joins TRBV5-1 to TRBJ2-7; 7 bases are a match to TRBD1. V gave up 2 bases and J gave up 1 base; unmatched junction bases: 6. The CDR3 covers 15 residues. In germline, CDR1 is SGHRS, CDR2 YFSETQ. This chain's CDR3 is CASSLNRGGSYEQYF. The DNA for the CDR3 is TGCGCCAGCAGCTTAAACAGGGGCGGGTCCTACGAGCAGTACTTC.

The V gene is TRBV19, the J gene TRBJ2-7; the match to TRBD1 covers 10 bases. Per the germline V gene, CDR1 is LNHDA and CDR2 is SQIVND (reference sequence). The CDR3 loop spans 14 amino acids. J gave up 2 bases and V 5 bases, and 3 bases lay outside the gene matches. CDR3 DNA sequence: TGTGCCAGTAGTTCCGGGACAGGGGCCTACGAGCAGTACTTC. This gives the protein CASSSGTGAYEQYF.

V and J are TRBV11-2 and TRBJ2-5; TRBD2 is a possible D gene (6 bases). Trimming stripped 3 bases from V and 5 bases from J, with 16 bases between. This CDR3 is built from 15 residues. CDR1 and CDR2 from the germline V gene are SGHAT and FQNNGV. The CDR3 loop is CASSFAGSESETQYF. The DNA for the CDR3 is TGTGCCAGCAGCTTTGCGGGATCAGAAAGCGAGACCCAGTACTTC.

The genes are TRBV7-8 and TRBJ1-4; a weak D match, TRBD1 (6 bases). This CDR3 has 15 amino acids. V was trimmed by 2 bases and J by 12 bases, leaving 19 bases between them. The germline V gene encodes CDR1 SGHVS and CDR2 FQNEAQ. CDR3 loop: CASSLLGAPVGELFF. The CDR3 DNA reads as TGTGCCAGCAGCTTACTGGGGGCCCCAGTCGGGGAACTGTTTTTT.

The chain joins TRBV23-1 to TRBJ1-5; D is undetermined. TRBV23-1 is recorded as an ORF, its role being uncertain. Trimming left V 7 bases short and J 5 bases short, with 9 bases between. The CDR3 is 12 amino acids. The DNA for the CDR3 is TGCGCCAGCATCTTCCGGGATCAGCCCCAGCATTTT. It is translated as CASIFRDQPQHF.

The gene calls are TRBV30 and TRBJ1-1; D is unclear. The CDR3 consists of 14 residues. Germline V gives CDR1 GTSNPN, CDR2 SVGIG (reference sequence). Between the trimmed V and J ends, which lost 3 bases and 0 bases, there was a span of 11 bases. The DNA for the CDR3 is TGTGCCTGGAGGCGGCAGCTCCTGAACACTGAAGCTTTCTTT. Translating gives CAWRRQLLNTEAFF.

The chain uses TRBV6-5 and TRBJ2-3, with D possibly TRBD1 on 6 matching bases. Trimming shortened V by 0 bases and J by 5 bases, and 15 bases separated the two germline ends. The germline V gene has CDR1 MNHEY and CDR2 SVGAGI. The CDR3 consists of 16 residues. The CDR3 coding sequence is TGTGCCAGCAGTTACTCAGCGACAGGAGTCGGAGATACGCAGTATTTT. This sequence encodes CASSYSATGVGDTQYF.

This clone was recorded only once. This chain connects TRBV5-1 to TRBJ2-5, with TRBD2 as a possible D gene (7 bases). Germline V gene sequence: CDR1 SGHRS, CDR2 YFSETQ. The V end lost 4 bases, the J end lost 7 bases, and 20 bases lay between the germline ends. This CDR3 is 15 amino acids long. The CDR3 nucleotides are TGCGCCAGCAGCATAGAACCGGGGGGCCAGGGGACCCAGTACTTC. The encoded protein is CASSIEPGGQGTQYF.

V gene TRBV7-9 combines with J gene TRBJ1-4, with TRBD1 identical over 9 bases. The CDR3 runs 15 residues. CDR1 SEHNR and CDR2 FQNEAQ come from the germline V gene (reference sequence). V gave up 2 bases and J gave up 6 bases; unmatched junction bases: 4. The CDR3 region is CASSLTQGADEKLFF. DNA of the CDR3: TGTGCCAGCAGCTTAACACAGGGGGCAGATGAAAAACTGTTTTTT.

The CDR3 sequence: CASSSRQGGNTIYF. Written as DNA, the CDR3 is TGCGCCAGCAGCTCTCGACAGGGAGGAAACACCATATATTTT. The gene calls are TRBV4-3 and TRBJ1-3; 7 positions agree with TRBD1. Unmatched junction bases numbered 5, after V lost 5 bases and J lost 4 bases. Per the germline V gene, CDR1 is LGHNA and CDR2 is YSLEER. There are 14 residues in the CDR3.

This rearrangement joins TRBV30 to TRBJ2-1; 8 bases fit TRBD1. J lost 0 bases, V lost 7 bases, and 2 bases had no gene match. This CDR3 is 13 amino acids long. Germline values: CDR1 GTSNPN, CDR2 SVGIG (reference sequence). Written as DNA, the CDR3 is TGTGCCTCCAGGGGGCTCTCCTACAATGAGCAGTTCTTC. It translates to CASRGLSYNEQFF.

The chain recombines TRBV11-2 with TRBJ2-5; 16 bases are shared with TRBD2. The germline V gene encodes CDR1 SGHAT and CDR2 FQNNGV. Trimming cost V 5 bases and J 7 bases; bases outside gene matches: 7. The CDR3 is 16 residues long. CDR3 sequence: CASSTGTSGGAGTQYF. CDR3 DNA: TGTGCCAGCAGCACCGGGACTAGCGGGGGGGCAGGGACCCAGTACTTC.

The J gene is TRBJ2-1, the V gene TRBV27, with 9 bases that match TRBD1. J lost 3 bases, V lost 6 bases, and 15 bases had no gene match. The CDR3 sequence is 18 residues long. Per germline, CDR1 MNHEY and CDR2 SMNVEV (reference sequence). CDR3 sequence (DNA): TGTGCCAGCAGCCCCCTAACCGGGACAGGGTTTTTCTACAATGAGCAGTTCTTC. It translates to CASSPLTGTGFFYNEQFF.

V and J are TRBV2 and TRBJ1-5; D not resolved. The CDR3 has 15 amino acids. V lost 7 bases and J 6 bases, leaving 19 bases between the germline ends. The germline V gene encodes CDR1 SNHLY and CDR2 FYNNEI. CDR3 in DNA: TGTGCCAGCACTCAACGACCGATAGCAATTCAGCCCCAGCATTTT. As protein: CASTQRPIAIQPQHF. The whole variable domain, remainder taken from reference TRBV2 and TRBJ1-5, is EPEVTQTPSHQVTQMGQEVILRCVPISNHLYFYWYRQILGQKVEFLVSFYNNEISEKSEIFDDQFSVERPDGSNFTLKIRSTKLEDSAMYFCASTQRPIAIQPQHFGDGTRLSIL.

V and J are TRBV30 and TRBJ1-2, with D perhaps TRBD1 (5 bases). Germline CDR1 and CDR2: GTSNPN and SVGIG (reference sequence). Trimming stripped 3 bases from V and 7 bases from J, with 9 bases between. The CDR3 spans 11 residues. CDR3 sequence (DNA): TGTGCCTGGAGGGGGGGTTCTGGCTACACCTTC. Encoded protein: CAWRGGSGYTF. Using reference TRBV30 and TRBJ1-2 for the parts outside the CDR3, the full variable domain is SQTIHQWPATLVQPVGSPLSLECTVEGTSNPNLYWYRQAAGRGLQLLFYSVGIGQISSEVPQNLSASRPQDRQFILSSKKLLLSDSGFYLCAWRGGSGYTFGSGTRLTVV.

V usage is TRBV18 and J usage is TRBJ2-2, with a weak D call TRBD1 (8 bases). Deletions cut 2 bases from V and 7 bases from J, with 14 bases between. Germline V lookup: CDR1 KGHSH, CDR2 LQKENI. This CDR3 is 15 amino acids long. Here the CDR3 DNA reads TGTGCCAGCTCACCATCACAGGGGGACTACGGGGAGCTGTTTTTT. Translated, it gives CASSPSQGDYGELFF.

This clone was seen only once. The chain carries TRBV7-9 and TRBJ2-7; a possible D gene is TRBD1 (6 bases). The CDR3 consists of 11 residues. Trimming removed 3 bases at V and 6 bases at J, with 6 bases between. Germline CDR1 reads SEHNR; CDR2 reads FQNEAQ (reference sequence). This CDR3 reads CASSLGAEQYF. CDR3 bases: TGTGCCAGCAGCTTGGGGGCCGAGCAGTACTTC.

This sequence joins TRBV19 and TRBJ2-7, with D perhaps TRBD1 (6 bases). Germline CDR1 and CDR2: LNHDA and SQIVND (reference sequence). This CDR3 comprises 16 residues. Trimming shortened V by 6 bases and J by 6 bases, and 24 bases separated the two germline ends. For the CDR3, the DNA is TGTGCCAGTAGCAAAAAAGAAGGGACATCTCCCCTCGAGCAGTACTTC. This encodes CASSKKEGTSPLEQYF. Full variable domain (remainder filled in from reference TRBV19 and TRBJ2-7): DGGITQSPKYLFRKEGQNVTLSCEQNLNHDAMYWYRQDPGQGLRLIYYSQIVNDFQKGDIAEGYSVSREKKESFPLTVTSAQKNPTAFYLCASSKKEGTSPLEQYFGPGTRLTVT.

This chain links TRBV19 with TRBJ1-5; TRBD1 is a possible D gene (6 bases). Trimming left V 7 bases short and J 7 bases short, with 23 bases between. Germline V gene data show CDR1 as LNHDA and CDR2 as SQIVND (reference sequence). The CDR3 length is 16 residues. In DNA, the CDR3 is TGTGCCAGTAAGGCCCTCGCACAGGGCGTCAACCAGCCCCAGCATTTT. Amino acids: CASKALAQGVNQPQHF. The full variable domain, its missing parts supplied by reference TRBV19 and TRBJ1-5, is DGGITQSPKYLFRKEGQNVTLSCEQNLNHDAMYWYRQDPGQGLRLIYYSQIVNDFQKGDIAEGYSVSREKKESFPLTVTSAQKNPTAFYLCASKALAQGVNQPQHFGDGTRLSIL.

The chain combines TRBV4-1 with TRBJ2-7, with unresolved D. The V and J ends lost 0 bases and 2 bases respectively, with 11 bases between them. CDR1 is MGHRA, CDR2 YSYEKL, per germline. The CDR3 spans 15 residues. The CDR3 region is CASSQDSAETYEQYF. CDR3 in DNA: TGCGCCAGCAGCCAAGATAGTGCTGAGACCTACGAGCAGTACTTC.

This clone was seen only once. The chain uses TRBV30 and TRBJ1-2; tentatively, D is TRBD1 (5 bases). The CDR3 contains 16 residues. Germline-derived CDR1 and CDR2 are GTSNPN and SVGIG (reference sequence). Trimming shortened V by 3 bases and J by 5 bases, and 22 bases separated the two germline ends. CDR3 sequence reads: CAWSPGLGERWYGYTF. The DNA of the CDR3 is TGTGCCTGGAGCCCAGGGTTAGGCGAGAGGTGGTATGGCTACACCTTC.